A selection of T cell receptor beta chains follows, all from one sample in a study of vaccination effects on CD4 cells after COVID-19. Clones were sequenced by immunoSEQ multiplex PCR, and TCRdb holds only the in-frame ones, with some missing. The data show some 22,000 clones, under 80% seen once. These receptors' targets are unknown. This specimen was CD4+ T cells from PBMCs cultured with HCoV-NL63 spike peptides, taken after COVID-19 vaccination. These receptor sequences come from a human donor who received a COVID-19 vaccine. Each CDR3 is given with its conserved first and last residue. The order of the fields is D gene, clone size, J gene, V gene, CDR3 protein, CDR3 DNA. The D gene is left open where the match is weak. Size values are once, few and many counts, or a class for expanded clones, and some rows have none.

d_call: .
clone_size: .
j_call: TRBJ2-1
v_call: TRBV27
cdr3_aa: CASSRRTDYNEQFF
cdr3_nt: TGTGCCAGCAGTCGCAGGACGGACTACAATGAGCAGTTCTTC

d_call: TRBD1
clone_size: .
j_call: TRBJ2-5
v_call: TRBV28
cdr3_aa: CASRDRGLAETQYF
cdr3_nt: TGTGCCAGCAGGGACAGGGGGCTGGCGGAGACCCAGTACTTC

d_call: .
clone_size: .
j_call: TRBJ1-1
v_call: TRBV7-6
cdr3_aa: CASSLDQGLNTEAFF
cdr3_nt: TGTGCCAGCAGCTTAGATCAGGGACTGAACACTGAAGCTTTCTTT

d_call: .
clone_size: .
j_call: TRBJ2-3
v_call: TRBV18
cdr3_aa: CASRRRLSTDTQYF
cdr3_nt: TGTGCCAGCCGTAGAAGACTGAGCACAGATACGCAGTATTTT

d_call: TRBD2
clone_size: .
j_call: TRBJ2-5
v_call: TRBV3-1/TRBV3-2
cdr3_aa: CASSPAGLGETQYF
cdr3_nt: TGTGCCAGCAGCCCAGCGGGATTGGGAGAGACCCAGTACTTC

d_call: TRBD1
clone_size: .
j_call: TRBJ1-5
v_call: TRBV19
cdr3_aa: CASSRQGQPPNQPQHF
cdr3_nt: TGTGCCAGTAGCCGACAGGGCCAACCCCCCAATCAGCCCCAGCATTTT

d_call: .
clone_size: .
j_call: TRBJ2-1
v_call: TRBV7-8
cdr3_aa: CASSKTGNEQFF
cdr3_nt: TGTGCCAGCAGCAAAACAGGCAATGAGCAGTTCTTC

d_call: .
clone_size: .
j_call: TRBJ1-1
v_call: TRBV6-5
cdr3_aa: CASRVATGTEAFF
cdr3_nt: TGTGCCAGCCGGGTCGCGACGGGCACTGAAGCTTTCTTT

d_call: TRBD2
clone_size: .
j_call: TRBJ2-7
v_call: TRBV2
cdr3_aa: CASSEGTSGSYEQYF
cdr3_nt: TGTGCCAGCAGTGAAGGGACTAGCGGGAGTTACGAGCAGTACTTC

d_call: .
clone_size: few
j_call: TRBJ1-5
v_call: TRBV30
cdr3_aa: CAWSIQGNQPQHF
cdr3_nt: TGTGCCTGGAGTATCCAGGGCAATCAGCCCCAGCATTTT

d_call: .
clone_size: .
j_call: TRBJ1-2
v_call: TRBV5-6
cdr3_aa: CASRAWGEGLYGYTF
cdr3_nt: TGTGCCAGCAGGGCGTGGGGCGAGGGTCTTTATGGCTACACCTTC

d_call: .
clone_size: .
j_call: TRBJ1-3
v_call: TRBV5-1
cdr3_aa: CASSLAGASVNTIYF
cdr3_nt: TGCGCCAGCAGCTTGGCAGGGGCAAGTGTGAACACCATATATTTT

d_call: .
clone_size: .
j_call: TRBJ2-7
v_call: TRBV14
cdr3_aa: CASSQDGSGGIGSEQYF
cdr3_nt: TGTGCCAGCAGCCAAGATGGATCAGGGGGGATAGGGTCCGAGCAGTACTTC

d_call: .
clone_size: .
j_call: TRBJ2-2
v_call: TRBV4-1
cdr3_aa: CASSQGGWTDTGELFF
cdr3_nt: TGCGCCAGCAGCCAAGGGGGCTGGACCGACACCGGGGAGCTGTTTTTT

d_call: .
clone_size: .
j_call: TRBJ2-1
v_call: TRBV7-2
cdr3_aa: CASSRQAHNEQFF
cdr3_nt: TGTGCCAGCAGCAGACAGGCGCACAATGAGCAGTTCTTC

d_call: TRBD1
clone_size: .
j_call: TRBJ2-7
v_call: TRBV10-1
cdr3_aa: CARKGQGGDEQYF
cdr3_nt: TGCGCCAGAAAGGGACAGGGGGGAGACGAGCAGTACTTC

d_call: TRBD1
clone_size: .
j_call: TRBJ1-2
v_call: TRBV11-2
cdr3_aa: CASSPGTGGYGYTF
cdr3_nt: TGTGCCAGCAGCCCCGGGACAGGGGGCTATGGCTACACCTTC

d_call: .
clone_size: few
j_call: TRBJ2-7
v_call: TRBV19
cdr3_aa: CASSPPGSYEQYF
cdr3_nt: TGTGCCAGTAGTCCGCCGGGGTCGTACGAGCAGTACTTC

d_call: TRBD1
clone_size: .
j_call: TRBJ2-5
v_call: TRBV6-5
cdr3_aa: CASSQNRGQETQYF
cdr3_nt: TGTGCCAGCAGCCAAAACAGGGGGCAAGAGACCCAGTACTTC

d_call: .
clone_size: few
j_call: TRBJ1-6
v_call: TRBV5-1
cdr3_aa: CASRQGNSPLHF
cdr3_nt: TGCGCCAGCAGGCAAGGGAACTCACCCCTCCACTTT

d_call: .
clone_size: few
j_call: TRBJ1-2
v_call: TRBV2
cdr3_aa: CASSETVQNYGYTF
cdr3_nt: TGTGCCAGCAGTGAAACGGTCCAGAACTATGGCTACACCTTC

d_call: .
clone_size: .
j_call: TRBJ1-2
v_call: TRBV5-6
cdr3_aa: CASSLGGGYGYTF
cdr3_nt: TGTGCCAGCAGCCTGGGAGGGGGTTATGGCTACACCTTC

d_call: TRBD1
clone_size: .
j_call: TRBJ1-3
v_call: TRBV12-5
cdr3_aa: CASGFGQGSSGNTIYF
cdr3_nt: TGTGCTAGTGGTTTTGGACAGGGGAGCTCTGGAAACACCATATATTTT

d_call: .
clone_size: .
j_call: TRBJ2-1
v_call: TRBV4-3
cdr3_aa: CASSQEGLPGGNEQFF
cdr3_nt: TGCGCCAGCAGCCAAGAAGGCCTCCCCGGCGGCAATGAGCAGTTCTTC

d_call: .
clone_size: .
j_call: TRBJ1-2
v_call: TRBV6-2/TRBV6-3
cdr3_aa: CASSWTSGAKYGYTF
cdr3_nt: TGTGCCAGCAGTTGGACGTCGGGGGCAAAGTATGGCTACACCTTC

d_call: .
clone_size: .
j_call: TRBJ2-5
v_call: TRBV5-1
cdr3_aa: CASSPAGLLETQYF
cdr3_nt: TGCGCCAGCAGCCCCGCGGGACTTTTGGAGACCCAGTACTTC

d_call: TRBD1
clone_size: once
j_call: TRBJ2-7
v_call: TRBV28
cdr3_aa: CASSGPRQGKYEQYF
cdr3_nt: TGTGCCAGCAGTGGACCTAGACAGGGGAAGTACGAGCAGTACTTC